A single sample is the source of the 4 T cell receptor beta chains below, sequenced in a study of identical twins. TCRdb re-called the 5' RACE reads through MiXCR, storing one row per CDR3 protein. The sample contains around 470,000 distinct CDR3 sequences, approximately 14% of which appear only once. The same data also contributed to another study, on yellow fever vaccine responses in identical twins.

What was sequenced was CD4+ T cells sorted from blood. These receptors were taken from a woman aged 18-29 years in good health.

This clonotype was observed a few times. V usage is TRBV15 and J usage is TRBJ2-2; D remains ambiguous. Germline V CDR1 and CDR2: LNHNV, YYDKDF (reference sequence). CDR3 length: 12 amino acids. Trimming took off 1 base at V and 8 bases at J, with 5 bases between the two ends. The CDR3 spells CATSRAGGELFF. Here the CDR3 DNA reads TGTGCCACCAGCAGAGCCGGGGGGGAGCTGTTTTTT.

V is TRBV9 and J is TRBJ2-3, with 9 bases that match TRBD1. This CDR3 has 16 residues. Trimming removed 4 bases from V and 0 bases from J; junction bases left unmatched: 6. Germline V gene lookup returns CDR1 SGDLS and CDR2 YYNGEE. The CDR3 nucleotides are TGTGCCAGCAGCTTTCAGACAGGGGGTAGCACAGATACGCAGTATTTT. Residues: CASSFQTGGSTDTQYF.

This clonotype occurred a few times. V gene TRBV6-1 combines with J gene TRBJ2-5, with 11 bases that match TRBD2. Germline CDR1 reads MNHNS; CDR2 reads SASEGT. V lost 6 bases and J lost 0; bases outside the gene matches: 3. The CDR3 is 15 residues long. CDR3 bases: TGTGCCAGCAGGACTAGCGGGACGTACCAAGAGACCCAGTACTTC. It codes for CASRTSGTYQETQYF.

This clonotype appeared many times. The chain links TRBV5-1 to TRBJ2-1; D is unresolved. The CDR3 covers 14 residues. The V end lost 3 bases, the J end lost 0 bases, and 7 bases lay between the germline ends. Germline-derived CDR1 and CDR2 are SGHRS and YFSETQ. CDR3 DNA sequence: TGCGCCAGCAGCTCCAGTAGCTCCTACAATGAGCAGTTCTTC. This encodes CASSSSSSYNEQFF.